This TCR beta chain came from a study of blood T cell repertoires in COVID-19. Study-level information: The United States, Italy and Spain provided the acute and convalescent COVID-19 samples. The analysed material was cDNA or gDNA that came from T cells, B-cell-depleted T cells, or PBMCs.

This clone showed up just a few times. How the authors handled the data: It was from reference gene primer amplification that nucleated cell counts were estimated. Here immunoSEQ multiplex PCR was the method, and the copy in TCRdb shows in-frame clones only, minus some. V and J calls and clone size are given by that table; D and trimming were obtained from the DNA. The data hold some 240,000 clones, with about 90% observed a single time. Enrollees, about 18 to 95 years old, lived in 24 US areas. Losses at the gene ends were 5 bases for V and 6 bases for J; bases not matched to a gene: 3. Germline V gene sequence: CDR1 SGHTA, CDR2 FQGTGA. CDR3 length: 13 amino acids.

J is TRBJ2-2 and V is TRBV7-3, with TRBD2 identical over 7 bases. The receptor was derived from a middle-aged woman with acute COVID-19. The sequenced sample consisted of PBMCs or T cells enriched from blood (not recorded which). Written as DNA, the CDR3 is TGTGCCAGCAGCCTGGGAGGGTCCGGGGAGCTGTTTTTT. It is translated as CASSLGGSGELFF.